These T cell receptor beta chains were read from a single sample in a study of glioma-infiltrating T cells. TCRdb ran MiXCR on the multiplex PCR reads and lists one entry per CDR3 protein. This table holds approximately 120,000 distinct CDR3 sequences, about 25% found once. Source material: glioma tissue, nonneoplastic brain tissue, or PBMCs (not recorded which). The receptors derive from a human donor with low-grade glioma or glioblastoma, undergoing nonglioma brain surgery, or in good health (not recorded which). The CDR3 runs from the conserved cysteine through the conserved F or W. D genes are given only for firm matches. Clone sizes are given selectively: once, few, many, or a class where the clone is expanded.

v_gene	j_gene	abundance	d_gene	CDR3aa	CDR3nt
TRBV7-9	TRBJ2-7	-	-	CASTPGLGPTRDF	TGTGCCAGCACCCCTGGGCTTGGGCCGACAAGGGACTTC
TRBV6-8	TRBJ2-1	-	TRBD2	CASSYLLGSGRVNNEQFF	TGTGCCAGCAGTTACCTCCTCGGTAGCGGGAGAGTTAACAATGAGCAGTTCTTC
TRBV29-1	TRBJ1-2	many	-	CSVRDGSNYGYTF	TGCAGCGTGCGGGACGGGTCTAACTATGGCTACACCTTC
TRBV2	TRBJ1-5	many	TRBD1	CASSPGQGSSQPQHF	TGTGCCAGCAGTCCGGGACAGGGGAGCAGTCAGCCCCAGCATTTT
TRBV5-1	TRBJ2-3	many	-	CASNLQLWTDTQYF	TGCGCCAGCAACCTTCAGTTGTGGACAGATACGCAGTATTTT
TRBV6-1	TRBJ1-6	many	-	CASSLTAHQSPLHF	TGTGCCAGCAGCCTGACAGCTCATCAATCACCCCTCCACTTT
TRBV6-4	TRBJ2-1	many	-	CASAGTAAYNEQFF	TGTGCCAGCGCCGGGACTGCCGCCTACAATGAGCAGTTCTTC
TRBV7-3	TRBJ1-2	many	-	CASSQGPNYGYTF	TGTGCCAGCAGCCAGGGACCCAACTATGGCTACACCTTC
TRBV5-4	TRBJ1-2	many	-	CASSLAAGPSHYGYTF	TGTGCCAGCAGCTTGGCGGCAGGCCCGTCCCACTATGGCTACACCTTC
TRBV29-1	TRBJ2-4	-	-	CSVSSSVAKNIQYF	TGCAGCGTTTCCTCGAGCGTAGCCAAAAACATTCAGTACTTC
TRBV5-4	TRBJ2-5	many	TRBD2	CASSSPSGSRQETQYF	TGTGCCAGCAGTTCCCCTAGCGGGAGCCGACAAGAGACCCAGTACTTC